A single sample gave rise to the 30 T cell receptor beta chains below, sequenced in a study of regulatory T cells in long-lasting Graves disease. Time point noted: newly diagnosed GD, antithyroid drugs for less than 3 months. Isolated PBMC RNA provided the starting material for the TCR library. CDR3 regions were amplified by Arm-PCR using iRepertoire HTBI primers to build TCR beta libraries. TCRdb reprocessed the multiplex PCR reads via MiXCR and lists one record per CDR3 protein. Here the sample spans 250,000 to 400,000 distinct CDR3 sequences, over 15% being singletons. Specimen: peripheral blood mononuclear cells (PBMCs), collected at new diagnosis, from a patient treated with antithyroid drugs. Receptors were obtained from a female donor with Graves disease.

The table lists this clonotype with many counts. The CDR3 loop reads CATSETTGAGYTF. The CDR3 nucleotides are TGTGCCACCAGTGAAACGACAGGGGCTGGCTACACCTTC. The chain couples TRBV24-1 to TRBJ1-2, with 8 positions matching TRBD1. The CDR3 is 13 residues long. CDR1 KGHDR and CDR2 SFDVKD come from the germline V gene. V lost 4 bases, J lost 7 bases, and 4 bases stayed unmatched.

This clonotype was found many times. The chain joins TRBV14 to TRBJ2-1; 7 bases agree with TRBD1. Germline CDR1 SGHDN, CDR2 FVKESK. Germline trimming cut 4 bases from V and 7 bases from J; bases unmatched to any gene: 10. The CDR3 has 15 residues. CDR3 bases: TGTGCCAGCAGCCCGACAGGGAGAGGGGTTAATGAGCAGTTCTTC. This encodes CASSPTGRGVNEQFF.

This clonotype was seen at least ten times. The CDR3 coding sequence is TGTGCCGCCACAAGCGGGATGCCCACAGATACGCAGTATTTT. Translating it yields CAATSGMPTDTQYF. J is TRBJ2-3 and V is TRBV30, with 7 nucleotides matching TRBD2. Looked up from germline, CDR1 is GTSNPN and CDR2 is SVGIG (reference sequence). The trim removed 8 bases at V and 2 bases at J, leaving 10 bases unmatched. The CDR3 has 14 amino acids. The full variable domain, completed using reference TRBV30 and TRBJ2-3, is SQTIHQWPATLVQPVGSPLSLECTVEGTSNPNLYWYRQAAGRGLQLLFYSVGIGQISSEVPQNLSASRPQDRQFILSSKKLLLSDSGFYLCAATSGMPTDTQYFGPGTRLTVL.

In the case of this clonotype: This likely traces to a read error, being one base from a far larger clone. The rearrangement uses TRBV12-3 or TRBV12-4 and TRBJ2-3; perhaps TRBD2 as D (6 bases). This CDR3 region has 14 residues. V lost 5 bases, J lost 3 bases, and 12 bases lay in between. The CDR3 loop is CASSEAAGTDTQYF. The DNA for the CDR3 is TGTGCCAGCAGTGAAGCGGCGGGGACAGATACGCAGTATTTT.

This clonotype has a count of ten or more. This chain uses TRBV28 with TRBJ1-2, with D uncertain. Germline V gene data show CDR1 as MDHEN and CDR2 as SYDVKM. V was pared by 2 bases and J by 6 bases, with 7 bases between. This CDR3 contains 12 residues. Written as DNA, the CDR3 is TGTGCCAGCAGTTTAACTGTGGATGGCTACACCTTC. Its protein is CASSLTVDGYTF.

In this sample, this clonotype turned up many times. V is TRBV7-8 and J is TRBJ1-4, with D perhaps matching TRBD1 (5 bases). V dropped 0 bases and J dropped 8 bases, with 13 bases sitting between them. The CDR3 runs to 15 residues. Germline V CDR1 and CDR2: SGHVS, FQNEAQ. CDR3 nucleotide sequence: TGTGCCAGCAGCTTAGCAGGGGCCGAGGGGGAAAAACTGTTTTTT. Translated: CASSLAGAEGEKLFF. Complete variable domain (other parts from reference TRBV7-8 and TRBJ1-4): GAGVSQSPRYKVAKRGQDVALRCDPISGHVSLFWYQQALGQGPEFLTYFQNEAQLDKSGLPSDRFFAERPEGSVSTLKIQRTQQEDSAVYLCASSLAGAEGEKLFFGSGTQLSVL.

This clonotype has a count of ten or more. The chain employs TRBV28 and TRBJ2-7, with a possible D match to TRBD2 (5 bases). CDR1 and CDR2 (germline): MDHEN, SYDVKM. The CDR3 spans 14 residues. V lost 3 bases and J 0 bases, leaving 9 bases between the germline ends. CDR3: CASSLRASSYEQYF. In nucleotides, the CDR3 is TGTGCCAGCAGTTTGAGGGCCAGCTCCTACGAGCAGTACTTC. The entire variable domain, with the rest obtained from reference TRBV28 and TRBJ2-7, is as follows: DVKVTQSSRYLVKRTGEKVFLECVQDMDHENMFWYRQDPGLGLRLIYFSYDVKMKEKGDIPEGYSVSREKKERFSLILESASTNQTSMYLCASSLRASSYEQYFGPGTRLTVT.

This clonotype has ten or more counts. The chain links TRBV10-2 to TRBJ1-5; the D is unclear. Germline CDR1 and CDR2: WSHSY and SAAADI. V was cut by 0 bases and J by 7 bases, with 10 bases left in between. This CDR3 contains 14 residues. Here the CDR3 reads CASSESKWLQPQHF. The CDR3 DNA reads TGCGCCAGCAGTGAGTCGAAATGGTTGCAGCCCCAGCATTTT.

There are many counts of this clonotype. The gene calls are TRBV6-5 and TRBJ2-5, with TRBD2 matching over 8 bases. The V segment lost 2 bases and the J segment 2 bases; nucleotides outside the gene matches: 10. Germline V gene sequence: CDR1 MNHEY, CDR2 SVGAGI. This CDR3 comprises 17 residues. In nucleotides, the CDR3 is TGTGCCAGCAGTTACGGTGGGCTAGCGGGCCAACAAGAGACCCAGTACTTC. Amino acid sequence: CASSYGGLAGQQETQYF.

This clonotype appeared many times. This rearrangement joins TRBV20-1 to TRBJ1-3, with D maybe TRBD1 (6 bases). Germline loops: CDR1 DFQATT, CDR2 SNEGSKA (reference sequence). V shed 3 bases and J shed 3 bases, with 9 bases lying between them. This CDR3 has 13 amino acids. CDR3 region: CSASEDSGNTIYF. In DNA form, the CDR3 reads TGCAGTGCTAGTGAGGACAGTGGAAACACCATATATTTT.

A remark on this clonotype: A read error may account for a junction end that differs from germline. The chain employs TRBV13 and TRBJ2-7; either TRBD1 or TRBD2 may supply D (5 bases each). CDR1 and CDR2 (germline): PRHDT, FYEKMQ (reference sequence). The CDR3 sequence is 14 residues long. The CDR3 region has the DNA TGTGCCAGCACCCCCCGGGGCAGCTCCTACGAGCAGCACTTC. This gives the protein CASTPRGSSYEQHF.

This clonotype has a count of ten or more. The rearrangement uses TRBV6-1 and TRBJ1-4; no definite D call. The CDR3 length is 12 residues. CDR1 and CDR2 from the germline V gene are MNHNS and SASEGT. The V and J ends lost 6 bases and 1 base respectively, with 3 bases between them. As DNA, the CDR3 is TGTGCCAGCAGGAAAACTAATGAAAAACTGTTTTTT. Its protein is CASRKTNEKLFF.

The V gene is TRBV19, the J gene TRBJ2-7, with D perhaps being TRBD1 or TRBD2 (5 bases each). Germline V lookup: CDR1 LNHDA, CDR2 SQIVND (reference sequence). V lost 7 bases to trimming and J lost 3 bases, with 7 bases between them. This CDR3 comprises 11 residues. CDR3 in amino acids: CASKGSYEQYF. CDR3 coding DNA: TGTGCCAGTAAGGGGAGCTACGAGCAGTACTTC. The full variable domain, its missing parts supplied by reference TRBV19 and TRBJ2-7, is DGGITQSPKYLFRKEGQNVTLSCEQNLNHDAMYWYRQDPGQGLRLIYYSQIVNDFQKGDIAEGYSVSREKKESFPLTVTSAQKNPTAFYLCASKGSYEQYFGPGTRLTVT.

Worth noting for this clonotype: A read error may explain this, as a much larger clone is one base away. V and J are TRBV11-2 and TRBJ2-3, with TRBD1 matching 11 bases. The J call is in doubt because the DNA end fits TRBJ2-1 better. CDR3 size: 15 residues. Germline V gene sequence: CDR1 SGHAT, CDR2 FQNNGV. The CDR3 is CASSVVGQGDNKQFF. CDR3 nucleotide sequence: TGTGCCAGCAGCGTTGTGGGACAGGGGGATAATAAGCAGTTCTTC.

Ten or more counts support this clonotype. The chain recombines TRBV11-3 with TRBJ2-1; D might be TRBD2 (5 bases). This CDR3 has 14 residues. Trimming took 4 bases from V and 8 from J, leaving 15 bases between them. Germline V gene sequence: CDR1 SGHNT, CDR2 YENEEA. This chain's CDR3 is CASSSFSTGDEQFF. DNA of the CDR3: TGTGCCAGCAGCTCATTTTCGACCGGGGATGAGCAGTTCTTC.

This clonotype was detected ten times or more. V and J are TRBV12-3 or TRBV12-4 and TRBJ2-7, with TRBD2 identical over 9 bases. This CDR3 has 13 residues. V lost 4 bases and J lost 3; bases outside the gene matches: 1. The CDR3 region has the DNA TGTGCCAGCAGTTCTAGCGGGAACTACGAGCAGTACTTC. Its translation: CASSSSGNYEQYF.

The V gene is TRBV5-5, the J gene TRBJ2-4; D remains unclear. Germline V CDR1 and CDR2: SGHKS, YYEKEE (reference sequence). The V end was cut by 1 base, the J end by 3 bases, with 5 bases between. There are 13 residues in the CDR3. The CDR3: CASSLRDKNIQYF. In nucleotides, the CDR3 is TGTGCCAGCAGCTTGAGGGACAAAAACATTCAGTACTTC. Filled out from reference TRBV5-5 and TRBJ2-4, the complete variable domain reads DAGVTQSPTHLIKTRGQQVTLRCSPISGHKSVSWYQQVLGQGPQFIFQYYEKEERGRGNFPDRFSARQFPNYSSELNVNALLLGDSALYLCASSLRDKNIQYFGAGTRLSVL.

The genes are TRBV2 and TRBJ2-7, with D possibly being TRBD1 (5 bases). V lost 4 bases to trimming and J lost 3 bases, with 10 bases between them. The CDR3 spans 13 residues. Germline V gene sequence: CDR1 SNHLY, CDR2 FYNNEI. CDR3 region: CASSGGPSYEQYF. The CDR3 DNA sequence: TGTGCCAGCAGTGGGGGCCCCAGCTACGAGCAGTACTTC.

The rearrangement uses TRBV28 and TRBJ2-1, with a tentative D call TRBD2 (6 bases). The CDR3 extends over 12 amino acids. The germline V gene has CDR1 MDHEN and CDR2 SYDVKM. V lost 5 bases to trimming and J lost 5 bases, with 7 bases between them. The CDR3 region is CASSTGDNEQFF. CDR3 DNA sequence: TGTGCCAGCAGTACGGGAGACAATGAGCAGTTCTTC. Full variable domain (remainder filled in from reference TRBV28 and TRBJ2-1): DVKVTQSSRYLVKRTGEKVFLECVQDMDHENMFWYRQDPGLGLRLIYFSYDVKMKEKGDIPEGYSVSREKKERFSLILESASTNQTSMYLCASSTGDNEQFFGPGTRLTVL.

This clonotype was seen ten or more times. The rearrangement uses TRBV19 and TRBJ2-3; no firm D call. There are 13 residues in the CDR3. Germline V lookup: CDR1 LNHDA, CDR2 SQIVND (reference sequence). The ends were cut back, 3 bases at V and 10 bases at J, with 14 bases in the middle. The CDR3 sequence is CASSMGSHSAQYF. The CDR3 region has the DNA TGTGCCAGTAGTATGGGATCGCACTCGGCGCAGTATTTT.

This clonotype occurred many times. The J gene is TRBJ2-7, the V gene TRBV12-3 or TRBV12-4; 10 nucleotides match TRBD2. The CDR3 spans 15 residues. J lost 3 bases, V lost 2 bases, and 4 bases had no gene match. The CDR3 coding sequence is TGTGCCAGCAGTTTACCGGGACTAGCGAGCTACGAGCAGTACTTC. It translates to CASSLPGLASYEQYF.

The sample holds many counts of this clonotype. V gene TRBV9 combines with J gene TRBJ1-2; D ambiguous. Trimming took off 3 bases at V and 4 bases at J, with 13 bases between the two ends. CDR1 and CDR2 from the germline V gene are SGDLS and YYNGEE. CDR3 length equals 14 residues. In nucleotides, the CDR3 is TGTGCCAGCAGCGCCGCGACGGCGGTCTATGGCTACACCTTC. The encoded protein is CASSAATAVYGYTF. Variable domain in full (rest from reference TRBV9 and TRBJ1-2): DSGVTQTPKHLITATGQRVTLRCSPRSGDLSVYWYQQSLDQGLQFLIQYYNGEERAKGNILERFSAQQFPDLHSELNLSSLELGDSALYFCASSAATAVYGYTFGSGTRLTVV.

The rearrangement uses TRBV13 and TRBJ2-3; 12 bases agree with TRBD2. The V segment lost 5 bases and the J segment 4 bases; nucleotides outside the gene matches: 10. CDR3 length: 17 residues. CDR1 is PRHDT, CDR2 FYEKMQ, per germline (reference sequence). The CDR3 region is CASSLLRTSGIADTQYF. In DNA form, the CDR3 reads TGTGCCAGCAGCCTCCTCCGGACTAGCGGGATAGCAGATACGCAGTATTTT.

This clonotype was found many times. The chain employs TRBV19 and TRBJ2-7; unclear D gene. CDR3 length: 14 residues. Trimming stripped 3 bases from V and 0 bases from J, with 9 bases between. In germline, CDR1 is LNHDA, CDR2 SQIVND (reference sequence). The CDR3 sequence: CASSIVGASYEQYF. The CDR3, as DNA: TGTGCCAGTAGTATTGTTGGCGCCTCCTACGAGCAGTACTTC.

This clonotype came up a few times. V usage is TRBV27 and J usage is TRBJ2-1; TRBD2 aligns across 7 bases. After removal of 6 bases from V and 6 bases from J, the junction contained 2 bases not matched to a gene. CDR1 and CDR2 from the germline V gene are MNHEY and SMNVEV (reference sequence). CDR3 length equals 12 residues. The CDR3 spells CASSWGGNEQFF. The CDR3 nucleotides read TGTGCCAGCAGCTGGGGGGGCAATGAGCAGTTCTTC.

In this sample, this clonotype turned up a few times. The rearrangement uses TRBV4-1 and TRBJ1-2; D perhaps matches TRBD1 (5 bases). The CDR3 has 14 residues. Germline values: CDR1 MGHRA, CDR2 YSYEKL. Trimming removed 0 bases from V and 2 bases from J, with 7 bases in between. CDR3 in DNA: TGCGCCAGCAGCCAAGAGTGGGGGAACTATGGCTACACCTTC. Residues: CASSQEWGNYGYTF.

In regard to this clonotype: A much larger clone lies one base from this, so it may be a read error. The chain combines TRBV20-1 with TRBJ2-3; no clear D. CDR3 length: 13 amino acids. The V gene's germline CDR1 is DFQATT and CDR2 SNEGSKA (reference sequence). The CDR3 DNA sequence: TGCAGTGTTAGAGTAGGGTGGGCAGATACGCAGTATTTT. It codes for CSVRVGWADTQYF.

This clonotype came up many times. The chain links TRBV2 to TRBJ2-7; 7 nucleotides line up with TRBD2. The CDR3 is made up of 13 amino acids. The V gene end was trimmed by 4 bases and the J gene end by 3 bases; junction bases not matched to a gene: 3. Germline V gives CDR1 SNHLY, CDR2 FYNNEI. The CDR3 DNA reads TGTGCCAGCAGTGTACGGGACTACTACGAGCAGTACTTC. Its translation: CASSVRDYYEQYF.

This clonotype came up many times. The J gene is TRBJ1-3, the V gene TRBV9; no clear D. The CDR3 loop spans 13 amino acids. The V end lost 0 bases, the J end lost 2 bases, and 3 bases lay between the germline ends. CDR1 and CDR2 (germline): SGDLS, YYNGEE. CDR3 DNA: TGTGCCAGCAGCGTAGACACTGGAAACACCATATATTTT. It codes for CASSVDTGNTIYF.

The gene calls are TRBV7-9 and TRBJ1-1, with D hard to call. Deletions cut 1 base from V and 3 bases from J, with 15 bases between. This CDR3 region has 16 residues. Germline V lookup: CDR1 SEHNR, CDR2 FQNEAQ (reference sequence). The CDR3 DNA follows: TGTGCCAGCAGCTTAGGGTTAGAGATGGGGTACACTGAAGCTTTCTTT. Translation gives CASSLGLEMGYTEAFF.